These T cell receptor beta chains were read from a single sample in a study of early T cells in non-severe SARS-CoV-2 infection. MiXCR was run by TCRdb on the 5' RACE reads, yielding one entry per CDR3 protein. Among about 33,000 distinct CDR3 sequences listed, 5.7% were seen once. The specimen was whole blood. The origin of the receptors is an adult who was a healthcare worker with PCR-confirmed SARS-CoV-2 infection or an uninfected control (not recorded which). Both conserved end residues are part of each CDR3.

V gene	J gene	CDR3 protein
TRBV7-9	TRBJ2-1	CASSLGLASEQFF
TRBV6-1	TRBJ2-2	CASSERRSGANTGELFF
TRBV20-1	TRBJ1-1	CSALPNPGAYTEAFF
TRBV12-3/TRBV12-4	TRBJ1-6	CASSSGDSPLHF
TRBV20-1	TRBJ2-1	CSASRAARYNEQFF
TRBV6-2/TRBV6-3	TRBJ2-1	CASSHPGQGIDEQFF
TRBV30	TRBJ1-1	CAWSKGLNTEAFF
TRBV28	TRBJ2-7	CASSFAGPINYEQYF
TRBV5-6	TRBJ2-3	CASSLGGDTDTQYF
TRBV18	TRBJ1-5	CASSPGDRGQHF
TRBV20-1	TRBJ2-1	CSASRLEDSYNEQFF
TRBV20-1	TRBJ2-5	CSASRLAGVGETQYF
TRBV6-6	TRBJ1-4	CASRVDQRFNEKLFF
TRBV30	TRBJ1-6	CAWSEGQSNSPLHF
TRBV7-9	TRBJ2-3	CASSLARGVTDTQYF
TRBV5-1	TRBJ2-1	CASSGPPRRNLYNEQFF
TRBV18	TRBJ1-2	CASSPQGHYGYTF
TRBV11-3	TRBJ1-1	CASSSRGSLNTEAFF
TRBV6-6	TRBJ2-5	CAATPGRVEGTQYF
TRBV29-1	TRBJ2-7	CSVAQENEQYF
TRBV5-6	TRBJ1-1	CASSLGPTRRTEAFF
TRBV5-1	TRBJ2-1	CASSTRRLGDEQFF
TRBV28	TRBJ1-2	CASSRIPPSYGYTF
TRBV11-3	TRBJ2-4	CASSRSWTGGRAKNIQYF
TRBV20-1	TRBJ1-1	CSAKSRGGANTEAFF
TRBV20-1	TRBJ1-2	CSARERSGYTF
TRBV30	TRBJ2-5	CAWSKPPQYQETQYF
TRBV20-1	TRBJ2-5	CSALGETQYF
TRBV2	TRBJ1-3	CASSADRGVGNTIYF
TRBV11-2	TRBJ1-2	CASSLERQGYGYTF
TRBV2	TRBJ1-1	CASRVQGYTEAFF